This TCR beta chain was recovered during a study of OX40 agonist ivuxolimab in advanced cancers. Study as a whole: The dose-escalation cohort had hepatocellular carcinoma, melanoma, renal cell or head and neck cancer.

CDR1 and CDR2 (germline): SGHTA, FQGTGA. The CDR3 has 15 amino acids. The ends were cut back, 2 bases at V and 0 bases at J, with 8 bases in the middle. Comments on this clone: What it binds is not known.

Measured with immunoSEQ multiplex PCR; TCRdb has only the in-frame clones, and not every one. Of 75,000 to 100,000 clones listed, approximately 84% are singletons. Whole-study findings and limits: Clonal expansion from baseline to week 6 occurred in both CD4+ and CD8+ T cells.

The chain employs TRBV7-3 and TRBJ1-3; no clear D gene. The sequence was collected from an adult with an advanced solid tumor such as melanoma, head and neck, liver or kidney cancer. The input for sequencing was CD4+ or CD8+ T cells sorted from blood, taken in a trial of the OX40 agonist ivuxolimab. The CDR3 region is CASSLDGNSGNTIYF. DNA for the CDR3: TGTGCCAGCAGCTTAGACGGAAACTCTGGAAACACCATATATTTT.